One and the same sample provided the 25 T cell receptor beta chains below, sequenced in a study of OX40 agonist ivuxolimab in advanced cancers. Libraries were prepared by immunoSEQ multiplex PCR; TCRdb keeps only in-frame clonotypes and omits some of them. The top ten clones hold more than 20% of a sample with more than 65,000 clones, around four fifths of them seen once. The sequencing used CD4+ or CD8+ T cells sorted from blood, collected in a trial of the OX40 agonist ivuxolimab. The receptor source for this set is an adult with an advanced solid tumor such as melanoma, head and neck, liver or kidney cancer.

This rearrangement joins TRBV7-2 to TRBJ2-1; TRBD1 matches at 8 bases. With V trimmed by 5 bases and J by 2 bases, 5 bases remained unmatched. The CDR3 loop spans 15 amino acids. CDR1 and CDR2 (germline): SGHTA, FQGNSA. CDR3 protein: CASSLRTGTYNEQFF. CDR3 nucleotide sequence: TGTGCCAGCAGCCTCCGGACAGGGACCTACAATGAGCAGTTCTTC. The full variable domain, with the rest looked up from reference TRBV7-2 and TRBJ2-1, is GAGVSQSPSNKVTEKGKDVELRCDPISGHTALYWYRQSLGQGLEFLIYFQGNSAPDKSGLPSDRFSAERTGGSVSTLTIQRTQQEDSAVYLCASSLRTGTYNEQFFGPGTRLTVL.

This clone was counted a single time. The chain has TRBV6-1 and TRBJ1-5; TRBD1 might be the D (5 bases). The germline V gene encodes CDR1 MNHNS and CDR2 SASEGT. The CDR3 is 13 amino acids. With 1 base removed from V and 9 bases from J, the gap between germline ends came to 10 bases. This CDR3 reads CASSEGQNGPQHF. Written as DNA, the CDR3 is TGTGCCAGCAGTGAAGGACAGAACGGGCCCCAGCATTTT.

V usage is TRBV30 and J usage is TRBJ2-1, with 7 bases lining up with TRBD2. This CDR3 spans 17 amino acids. CDR1 GTSNPN and CDR2 SVGIG come from the germline V gene (reference sequence). V gave up 0 bases and J gave up 4 bases; unmatched junction bases: 12. This CDR3 reads CAWSVPAGVLSYNEQFF. CDR3 nucleotide sequence: TGTGCCTGGAGTGTACCGGCGGGAGTTCTCAGTTACAATGAGCAGTTCTTC.

V gene TRBV6-5 combines with J gene TRBJ1-2; D is undetermined. The CDR3 runs 15 residues. Trimming removed 2 bases at V and 6 bases at J, with 16 bases between. The germline CDR1 and CDR2 sequences are MNHEY and SVGAGI. The CDR3 loop reads CASSYDRREVNGYTF. The CDR3 nucleotides read TGTGCCAGCAGTTACGATCGAAGAGAGGTGAATGGCTACACCTTC.

The gene calls are TRBV5-1 and TRBJ2-1; a weak D match, TRBD1 (6 bases). Per the germline V gene, CDR1 is SGHRS and CDR2 is YFSETQ. The CDR3 loop spans 13 amino acids. V was trimmed by 6 bases and J by 7 bases, leaving 14 bases between them. The CDR3 protein is CASMLQGVNEQFF. The DNA of the CDR3 is TGCGCCAGCATGTTACAGGGTGTGAATGAGCAGTTCTTC.

CDR3 DNA: TGCGCCAGCAGCTTGGAGGTAGGGGGGCTATATGGCTACACCTTC. Translation gives CASSLEVGGLYGYTF. The chain joins TRBV5-1 to TRBJ1-2; D may be TRBD1 (6 bases). V shed 0 bases and J shed 5 bases, with 14 bases lying between them. The CDR3 loop spans 15 amino acids. Per germline, CDR1 SGHRS and CDR2 YFSETQ.

This clone was seen just once. The genes are TRBV7-2 and TRBJ1-1; D gene uncertain. This CDR3 is 13 amino acids long. Trimming left V 0 bases short and J 9 bases short, with 11 bases between. CDR1 is SGHTA, CDR2 FQGNSA, per germline. The DNA for the CDR3 is TGTGCCAGCAGCTTAGCTCCAGGCGCCCAAGCTTTCTTT. Protein sequence: CASSLAPGAQAFF.

The V gene is TRBV19, the J gene TRBJ1-4; possible D gene TRBD1, 6 bases. Trimming shortened V by 6 bases and J by 8 bases, and 16 bases separated the two germline ends. Germline CDR1 LNHDA, CDR2 SQIVND (reference sequence). CDR3 size: 14 residues. The CDR3 protein is CASSLRGHREKLFF. Written as DNA, the CDR3 is TGTGCCAGTAGCCTAAGGGGACACCGAGAAAAACTGTTTTTT.

As for this clone: An end of the junction differs from the germline gene, which may be a read error. This chain connects TRBV7-9 to TRBJ1-2, with TRBD1 as a possible D gene (6 bases). The CDR3 runs to 14 residues. Germline V gene lookup returns CDR1 SEHNR and CDR2 FQNEAQ (reference sequence). CDR3 bases: TGTACCAGCAGCTTAGAAGGGGGTAACTATGGCTACACCTTC. Residues: CTSSLEGGNYGYTF.

V is TRBV5-1 and J is TRBJ1-4; 8 positions match TRBD1. The CDR3 has 15 residues. Germline V gene data show CDR1 as SGHRS and CDR2 as YFSETQ. With V trimmed by 4 bases and J by 7 bases, 9 bases remained unmatched. The CDR3, as DNA: TGCGCCAGCAGCATAGGGACAGGTGAAAGTGAAAAACTGTTTTTT. Translation gives CASSIGTGESEKLFF.

This CDR3 reads CASSVATGQGGREQYF. CDR3 DNA sequence: TGTGCCAGCAGCGTAGCTACGGGACAGGGGGGTCGGGAGCAGTACTTC. The V call is TRBV9, the J call TRBJ2-5; TRBD1 matches 11 bases. This CDR3 spans 16 amino acids. The J segment lost 11 bases and the V segment lost 0 bases, leaving 12 bases of the junction unmatched. Germline CDR1 is SGDLS and CDR2 is YYNGEE.

The rearrangement links TRBV4-3 to TRBJ1-1; weak D call: TRBD1 (5 bases). V was trimmed by 0 bases and J by 4 bases, leaving 6 bases between them. The CDR3 runs 13 residues. Germline-derived CDR1 and CDR2 are LGHNA and YSLEER. The CDR3 loop reads CASSQEGGTEAFF. The CDR3, as DNA: TGCGCCAGCAGCCAAGAGGGGGGCACTGAAGCTTTCTTT.

The J gene is TRBJ1-2, the V gene TRBV19, with 7 bases aligning to TRBD1. The length of the CDR3 is 15 residues. CDR1 is LNHDA and CDR2 is SQIVND in the germline V gene (reference sequence). V lost 5 bases to trimming and J lost 6 bases; unmatched junction nucleotides: 12. CDR3 region: CASSSDRRTAHGYTF. CDR3 sequence (DNA): TGTGCCAGTAGTTCGGACAGGAGGACAGCCCATGGCTACACCTTC.

This clone was recorded only once. This chain joins TRBV7-7 and TRBJ1-1; D remains ambiguous. The CDR3 has 13 residues. Germline-derived CDR1 and CDR2 are SSHAT and FNYEAQ (reference sequence). V lost 5 bases and J 0 bases, leaving 7 bases between the germline ends. CDR3 loop: CASSPHMNTEAFF. The CDR3 DNA is TGTGCCAGCAGCCCACACATGAACACTGAAGCTTTCTTT.

The chain recombines TRBV30 with TRBJ2-1, with 12 bases identical to TRBD2. Trimming took 3 bases from V and 6 from J; bases not matched to a gene: 3. The CDR3 covers 14 residues. Germline V CDR1 and CDR2: GTSNPN, SVGIG (reference sequence). In DNA, the CDR3 is TGTGCCTGGAGGGGACTAGCGGGCCCCAATGAGCAGTTCTTC. The encoded protein is CAWRGLAGPNEQFF.

The CDR3 sequence is CASSLQGAGNTIYF. DNA for the CDR3: TGTGCCAGTAGTCTTCAGGGAGCCGGAAACACCATATATTTT. The chain joins TRBV19 to TRBJ1-3; maybe TRBD1 (5 bases). Trimming shortened V by 5 bases and J by 4 bases, and 12 bases separated the two germline ends. Germline V lookup: CDR1 LNHDA, CDR2 SQIVND (reference sequence). The length of the CDR3 is 14 residues.

V usage is TRBV5-1 and J usage is TRBJ2-5, with D uncertain. Trimming pared 7 bases from V and 3 bases from J, leaving 7 bases between. The germline CDR1 and CDR2 sequences are SGHRS and YFSETQ. The CDR3 is made up of 11 amino acids. The CDR3 loop is CASRMEETQYF. CDR3 DNA sequence: TGCGCCAGCCGAATGGAAGAGACCCAGTACTTC.

In the case of this clone: A junction boundary mismatches the germline segment, possibly from a read error. The genes are TRBV5-4 and TRBJ1-1; unclear D gene. This CDR3 has 12 residues. In germline, CDR1 is SGHNT, CDR2 YYREEE (reference sequence). CDR3 sequence reads: CASSLSPGPILF. The DNA for the CDR3 is TGTGCCAGCAGCTTGTCCCCGGGTCCCATCCTTTTT. Supplemented by reference TRBV5-4 and TRBJ1-1, the full variable domain reads ETGVTQSPTHLIKTRGQQVTLRCSSQSGHNTVSWYQQALGQGPQFIFQYYREEENGRGNFPPRFSGLQFPNYSSELNVNALELDDSALYLCASSLSPGPILFGQGTRLTVV.

The chain combines TRBV6-5 with TRBJ2-1, with 9 bases lining up with TRBD1. CDR1 and CDR2 from the germline V gene are MNHEY and SVGAGI. The CDR3 covers 14 residues. J gave up 10 bases and V 10 bases, and 14 bases lay outside the gene matches. In nucleotides, the CDR3 is TGTGCCACCAGAGCCGGGACAGGGAACGGGGAGCAGTTCTTC. Translating it yields CATRAGTGNGEQFF.

The chain carries TRBV6-5 and TRBJ2-1, with D possibly being TRBD2 (5 bases). This CDR3 is built from 13 residues. The V end was cut by 6 bases, the J end by 5 bases, with 11 bases between. In germline, CDR1 is MNHEY, CDR2 SVGAGI. CDR3 residues: CASRPPGNNEQFF. The CDR3 DNA reads TGTGCCAGCAGACCTCCGGGGAACAATGAGCAGTTCTTC.

This clone was seen only once. V gene TRBV19 combines with J gene TRBJ1-5; D is undetermined. Trimming stripped 7 bases from V and 1 base from J, with 11 bases between. Germline V CDR1 and CDR2: LNHDA, SQIVND (reference sequence). The CDR3 loop spans 14 amino acids. CDR3 residues: CASTSGKSNQPQHF. Here the CDR3 DNA reads TGTGCCAGTACTTCAGGCAAGAGCAATCAGCCCCAGCATTTT.

The rearrangement links TRBV30 to TRBJ1-1, with D tentatively TRBD1 (6 bases). Trimming took off 2 bases at V and 3 bases at J, with 13 bases between the two ends. This CDR3 is 14 amino acids long. Germline lookup yields CDR1 GTSNPN and CDR2 SVGIG (reference sequence). In DNA, the CDR3 is TGTGCCTGGAGTCCGGCAGGGGTTTACACTGAAGCTTTCTTT. Translating it yields CAWSPAGVYTEAFF.

V and J are TRBV10-2 and TRBJ1-1; perhaps TRBD1 as D (6 bases). The V gene lost 6 bases and the J gene lost 0 bases, with 8 bases spanning the gap. Germline CDR1 is WSHSY and CDR2 is SAAADI. This CDR3 has 13 amino acids. CDR3 sequence (DNA): TGCGCCAGCAGGAGGGGGATGAACACTGAAGCTTTCTTT. Translating it yields CASRRGMNTEAFF.

V usage is TRBV5-4 and J usage is TRBJ2-2; TRBD1 agrees at 7 bases. Germline values: CDR1 SGHNT, CDR2 YYREEE (reference sequence). CDR3 length: 15 amino acids. V shed 3 bases, J shed 4 bases, and the junction held 6 bases outside the gene matches. CDR3 nucleotide sequence: TGTGCCAGCAGCTGGGACAGTAAAAGCACCGGGGAGCTGTTTTTT. It is translated as CASSWDSKSTGELFF.

The rearrangement joins TRBV19 to TRBJ1-2; a possible D gene is TRBD1 (5 bases). This CDR3 has 14 amino acids. In germline, CDR1 is LNHDA, CDR2 SQIVND (reference sequence). Trimming shortened V by 5 bases and J by 0 bases, and 10 bases separated the two germline ends. The CDR3 is CASSRRATNYGYTF. CDR3 nucleotides: TGTGCCAGTAGTCGCAGGGCCACTAACTATGGCTACACCTTC.